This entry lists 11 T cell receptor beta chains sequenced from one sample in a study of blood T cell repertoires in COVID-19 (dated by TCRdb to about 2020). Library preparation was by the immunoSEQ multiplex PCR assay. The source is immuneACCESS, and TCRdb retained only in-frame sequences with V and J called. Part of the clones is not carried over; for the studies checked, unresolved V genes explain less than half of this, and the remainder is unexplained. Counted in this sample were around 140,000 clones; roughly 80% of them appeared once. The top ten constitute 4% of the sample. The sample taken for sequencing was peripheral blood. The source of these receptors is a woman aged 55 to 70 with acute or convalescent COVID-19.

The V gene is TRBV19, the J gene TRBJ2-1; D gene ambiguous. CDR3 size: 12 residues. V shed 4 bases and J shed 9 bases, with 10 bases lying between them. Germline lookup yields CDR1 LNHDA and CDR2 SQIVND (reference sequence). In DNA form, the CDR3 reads TGTGCCAGTAGTAGTAGTTGGGCTGAGCAGTTCTTC. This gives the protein CASSSSWAEQFF.

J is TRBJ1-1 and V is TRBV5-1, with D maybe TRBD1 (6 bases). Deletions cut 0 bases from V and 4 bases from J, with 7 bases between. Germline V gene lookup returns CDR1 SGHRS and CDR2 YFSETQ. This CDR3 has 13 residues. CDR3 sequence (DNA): TGCGCCAGCAGCTTGGAACAGGGCACTGAAGCTTTCTTT. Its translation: CASSLEQGTEAFF.

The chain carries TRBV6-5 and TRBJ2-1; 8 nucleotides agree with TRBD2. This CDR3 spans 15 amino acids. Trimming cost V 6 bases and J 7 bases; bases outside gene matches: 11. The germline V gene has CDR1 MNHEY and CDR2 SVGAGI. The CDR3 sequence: CASRASGGPSNEQFF. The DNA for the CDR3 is TGTGCCAGCAGAGCGTCGGGAGGGCCCTCTAATGAGCAGTTCTTC.

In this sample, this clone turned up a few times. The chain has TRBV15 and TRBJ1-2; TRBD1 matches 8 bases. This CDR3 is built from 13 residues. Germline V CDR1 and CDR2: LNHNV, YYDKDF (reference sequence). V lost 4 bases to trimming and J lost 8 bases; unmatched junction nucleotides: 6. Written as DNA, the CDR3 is TGTGCCACCAGCACTGACAGGGGTCGCGGCTACACCTTC. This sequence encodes CATSTDRGRGYTF.

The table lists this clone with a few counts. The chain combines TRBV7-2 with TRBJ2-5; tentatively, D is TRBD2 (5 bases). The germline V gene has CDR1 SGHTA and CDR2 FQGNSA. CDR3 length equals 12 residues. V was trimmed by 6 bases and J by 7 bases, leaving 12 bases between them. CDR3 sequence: CASSQSEGTQYF. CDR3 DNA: TGTGCCAGCAGTCAAAGCGAGGGGACCCAGTACTTC.

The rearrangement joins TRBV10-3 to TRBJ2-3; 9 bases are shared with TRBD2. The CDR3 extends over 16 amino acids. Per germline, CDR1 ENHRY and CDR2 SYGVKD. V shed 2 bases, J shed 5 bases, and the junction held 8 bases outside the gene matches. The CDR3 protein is CAISEVAGGRGDTQYF. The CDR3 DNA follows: TGTGCCATCAGTGAGGTTGCGGGAGGGCGGGGAGATACGCAGTATTTT.

CDR3 bases: TGTGCCAGCAGTTCCGGGAGTCCGGGCGAGCAGTACTTC. Amino acid sequence: CASSSGSPGEQYF. The gene calls are TRBV16 and TRBJ2-7; TRBD2 might be the D (6 bases). The CDR3 sequence is 13 residues long. V dropped 6 bases and J dropped 6 bases, with 15 bases sitting between them. Looked up from germline, CDR1 is KGHSY and CDR2 is FQNENV.

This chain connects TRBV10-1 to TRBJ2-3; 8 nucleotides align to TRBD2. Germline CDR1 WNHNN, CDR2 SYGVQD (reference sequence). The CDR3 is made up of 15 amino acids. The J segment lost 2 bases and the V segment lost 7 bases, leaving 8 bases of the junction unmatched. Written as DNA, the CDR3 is TGCGCCAGCATCGGGGGGGGACTATACACAGATACGCAGTATTTT. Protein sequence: CASIGGGLYTDTQYF.

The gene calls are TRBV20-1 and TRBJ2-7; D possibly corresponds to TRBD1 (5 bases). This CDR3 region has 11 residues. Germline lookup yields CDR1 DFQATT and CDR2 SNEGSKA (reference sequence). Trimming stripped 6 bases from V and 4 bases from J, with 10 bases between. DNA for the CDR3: TGCAGTGCCCCGGACAAATACGAGCAGTACTTC. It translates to CSAPDKYEQYF.

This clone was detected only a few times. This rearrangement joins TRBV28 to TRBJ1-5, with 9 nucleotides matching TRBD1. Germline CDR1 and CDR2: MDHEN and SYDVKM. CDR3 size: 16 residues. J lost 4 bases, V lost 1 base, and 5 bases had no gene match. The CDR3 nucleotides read TGTGCCAGCAGTTTATATGGGACAGGGTCAAATCAGCCCCAGCATTTT. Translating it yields CASSLYGTGSNQPQHF.

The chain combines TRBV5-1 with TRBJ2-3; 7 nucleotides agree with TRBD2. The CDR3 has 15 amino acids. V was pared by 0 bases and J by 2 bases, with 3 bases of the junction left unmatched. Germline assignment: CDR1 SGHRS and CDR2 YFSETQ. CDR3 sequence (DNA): TGCGCCAGCAGCTTGGTAGCGGGCCCCACAGATACGCAGTATTTT. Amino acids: CASSLVAGPTDTQYF.